These 8 T cell receptor beta chains were sequenced from one sample in a study of T cells in women clearing cervical HPV infection. Sequenced by immunoSEQ multiplex PCR; TCRdb stores in-frame clones only, minus some. The sample table sets out approximately 17,000 clones. The sample comprised blood buffy coat. The receptors originated from a woman between 18 and 70 years old with a cervical HPV16 infection that either progressed to CIN3+ or cleared (not recorded which).

A note on this clone: The read terminates 3 residues before the CDR3 end, so the remaining end is supplied by the germline J gene. The V gene is TRBV2, the J gene TRBJ2-3; D is unresolved. Trimming took 7 bases from V and 0 from J, leaving 8 bases between them. This CDR3 region has 13 residues. CDR1 SNHLY and CDR2 FYNNEI come from the germline V gene. The DNA read from the CDR3 is TGTGCCAGCATGCCCGGGAGCACAGATACG. Its translation is CASMPGSTDT. The CDR3, in full, reads CASMPGSTDTQYF.

To note about this clone: The read gets to within 3 residues of the CDR3 end, and the germline J gene fills in the rest. The chain has TRBV20-1 and TRBJ1-1; D might be TRBD1 (6 bases). The CDR3 is 13 residues long. CDR1 and CDR2 (germline): DFQATT, SNEGSKA (reference sequence). Trimming cost V 6 bases and J 2 bases, with 13 bases left between them. CDR3 amino acids: CSAWGGLNTEAFF. The sequenced part of the CDR3 DNA is TGCAGTGCGTGGGGGGGCTTAAACACTGAA.

A note on this clone: The sequence runs out 3 residues before the end of the CDR3; the remainder is reconstructed from the germline J gene. This rearrangement joins TRBV10-2 to TRBJ2-1, with 10 bases identical to TRBD2. The CDR3 sequence is 14 residues long. V lost 6 bases to trimming and J lost 3 bases; unmatched junction nucleotides: 2. Per the germline V gene, CDR1 is WSHSY and CDR2 is SAAADI. Here the CDR3 reads CASSLAGDYNEQFF. The sequenced part of the CDR3 DNA is TGCGCCAGCAGCCTAGCGGGAGACTACAATGAG.

In the case of this clone: The read stops 3 residues short of the end of the CDR3; the missing end is completed from the germline J gene. The V and J genes are TRBV2 and TRBJ1-1; a possible D gene is TRBD1 (6 bases). Germline loops: CDR1 SNHLY, CDR2 FYNNEI. CDR3 size: 15 residues. Trimming pared 3 bases from V and 0 bases from J, leaving 11 bases between. CDR3 DNA (partial): TGTGCCAGCAGTGAGGACAGCATCATGAACACTGAA. Protein sequence: CASSEDSIMNTE. The entire CDR3 reads CASSEDSIMNTEAFF. Variable domain in full (rest from reference TRBV2 and TRBJ1-1): EPEVTQTPSHQVTQMGQEVILRCVPISNHLYFYWYRQILGQKVEFLVSFYNNEISEKSEIFDDQFSVERPDGSNFTLKIRSTKLEDSAMYFCASSEDSIMNTEAFFGQGTRLTVV.

In regard to this clone: Read data end 3 residues before the CDR3 end; the end is taken from the germline J gene. The V call is TRBV18, the J call TRBJ1-1, with D maybe TRBD1 (5 bases). This CDR3 is 15 amino acids long. CDR1 and CDR2 from the germline V gene are KGHSH and LQKENI. V lost 3 bases and J 2 bases, leaving 13 bases between the germline ends. The CDR3 protein is CASSPQDGQNTEAFF. The part of the CDR3 DNA that was read is TGTGCCAGCTCACCTCAGGACGGACAAAACACTGAA. Full variable domain (outside the CDR3, taken from reference TRBV18 and TRBJ1-1): NAGVMQNPRHLVRRRGQEARLRCSPMKGHSHVYWYRQLPEEGLKFMVYLQKENIIDESGMPKERFSAEFPKEGPSILRIQQVVRGDSAAYFCASSPQDGQNTEAFFGQGTRLTVV.

In regard to this clone: The CDR3 extends 3 residues past the end of the read, so its final part is completed from the germline J gene. The chain is built from TRBV5-1 and TRBJ1-1; D gene ambiguous. The CDR3 has 13 amino acids. Germline V gene sequence: CDR1 SGHRS, CDR2 YFSETQ. The covered CDR3 bases are TGCGCCAGCAGCTTGGAACACTCCACTAGG. Encoded protein: CASSLEHSTR. The CDR3 in its entirety is CASSLEHSTRAFF.

About this clone itself: Read coverage stops 3 residues before the CDR3 terminus; the germline J gene supplies the remainder. This chain connects TRBV5-1 to TRBJ2-3; 12 bases match TRBD2. V was clipped by 0 bases and J by 5 bases; unmatched bases: 4. The CDR3 has 16 amino acids. Germline V gene lookup returns CDR1 SGHRS and CDR2 YFSETQ. The CDR3 sequence: CASSLVLAGGGDTQYF. The sequenced CDR3 bases are TGCGCCAGCAGCTTGGTACTAGCGGGAGGAGGAGATACG.

Points on this clone: The sequence runs out 3 residues before the end of the CDR3; the remainder is reconstructed from the germline J gene. The gene calls are TRBV2 and TRBJ2-5; weak D call: TRBD1 (6 bases). The V gene's germline CDR1 is SNHLY and CDR2 FYNNEI. V lost 0 bases and J lost 4, with 9 bases in between. The CDR3 has 14 residues. This CDR3 is CASSEAGAGETQYF. CDR3 DNA, as far as it was read: TGTGCCAGCAGTGAAGCGGGGGCGGGAGAGACC.